This T cell receptor (beta chain) was obtained from a study of identical twins. Study-wide results and caveats: Twin pairs' shared out-of-frame alpha sequences were enriched in low generation probability.

Regarding this clonotype: Its target is not known.

A single record per CDR3 protein comes from TCRdb applying MiXCR to the 5' RACE reads. The sample lists hundreds of thousands of distinct CDR3 sequences; over 9% were seen once. V was cut by 2 bases and J by 4 bases, with 19 bases left in between. The CDR3 is 16 residues long. CDR1 and CDR2 (germline): SGHRS, YFSETQ. These same data were also listed under a study on yellow fever vaccine responses in identical twins.

Sequencing was performed on PBMCs. The genes are TRBV5-1 and TRBJ2-7; D perhaps matches TRBD1 (6 bases). This clonotype was obtained from a woman aged 18-29 years in good health. Here the CDR3 reads CASSFVTGLGPYEQYF. Here the CDR3 DNA reads TGCGCCAGCAGCTTTGTTACAGGGCTGGGACCATACGAGCAGTACTTC.